The clone carrying this TCR beta chain was detected a few times. Its target is not known. Via MiXCR, TCRdb re-called the 5' RACE reads, giving one row per CDR3 protein. The top ten hold around 8.3% of the sample, which has approximately 230,000 distinct CDR3 sequences, over 12% seen once. The data were obtained in a study of identical twins. Study-wide findings and caveats: Cross-sectional statistics, not tracking of the same donors, supported the conclusions.

The TCR sequence derives from a woman aged 18-29 years in good health. The sequencing input was memory (CD45RO+) T cells sorted from blood.

CDR3 region: CASSMDRVNTEAFF. In DNA, the CDR3 is TGCGCCAGCAGCATGGACAGGGTGAACACTGAAGCTTTCTTT. The genes are TRBV5-1 and TRBJ1-1; 8 nucleotides match TRBD1. V lost 4 bases to trimming and J lost 0 bases; unmatched junction nucleotides: 2. Germline CDR1 and CDR2: SGHRS and YFSETQ. CDR3 length: 14 residues.